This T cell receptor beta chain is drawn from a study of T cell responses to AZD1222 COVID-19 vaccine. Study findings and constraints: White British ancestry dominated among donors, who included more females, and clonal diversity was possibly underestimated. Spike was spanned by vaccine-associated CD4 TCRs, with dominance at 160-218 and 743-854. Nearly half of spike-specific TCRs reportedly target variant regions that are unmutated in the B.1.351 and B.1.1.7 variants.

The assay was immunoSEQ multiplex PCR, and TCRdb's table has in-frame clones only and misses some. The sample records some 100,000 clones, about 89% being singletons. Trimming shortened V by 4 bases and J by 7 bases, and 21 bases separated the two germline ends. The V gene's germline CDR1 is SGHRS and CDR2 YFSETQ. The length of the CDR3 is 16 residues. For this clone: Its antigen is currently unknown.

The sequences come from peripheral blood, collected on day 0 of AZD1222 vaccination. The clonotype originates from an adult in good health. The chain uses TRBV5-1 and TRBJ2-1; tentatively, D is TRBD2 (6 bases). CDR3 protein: CASSQPLGTLSNEQFF. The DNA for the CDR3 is TGCGCCAGCAGCCAACCCCTCGGGACTCTATCTAATGAGCAGTTCTTC.